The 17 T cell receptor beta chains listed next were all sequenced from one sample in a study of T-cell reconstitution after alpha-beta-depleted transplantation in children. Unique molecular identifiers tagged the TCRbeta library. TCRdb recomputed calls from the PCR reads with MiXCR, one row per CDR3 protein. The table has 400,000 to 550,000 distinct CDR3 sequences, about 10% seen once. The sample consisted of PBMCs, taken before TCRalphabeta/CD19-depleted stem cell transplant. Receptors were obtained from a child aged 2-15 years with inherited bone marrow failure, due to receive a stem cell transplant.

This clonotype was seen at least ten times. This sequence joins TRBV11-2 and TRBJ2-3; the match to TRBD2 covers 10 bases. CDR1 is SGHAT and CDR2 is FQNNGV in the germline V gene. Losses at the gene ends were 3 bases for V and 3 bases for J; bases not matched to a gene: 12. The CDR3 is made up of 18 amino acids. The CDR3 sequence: CASSFLPSGSPGTDTQYF. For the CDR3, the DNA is TGTGCCAGCAGCTTCTTACCTAGCGGGAGCCCCGGGACAGATACGCAGTATTTT.

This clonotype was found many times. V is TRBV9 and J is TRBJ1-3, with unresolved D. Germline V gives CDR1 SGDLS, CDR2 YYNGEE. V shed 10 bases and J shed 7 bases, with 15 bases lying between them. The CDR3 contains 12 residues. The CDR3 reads CASSSIRNTIYF. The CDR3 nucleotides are TGTGCCTCCAGCTCAATTCGGAACACCATATATTTT.

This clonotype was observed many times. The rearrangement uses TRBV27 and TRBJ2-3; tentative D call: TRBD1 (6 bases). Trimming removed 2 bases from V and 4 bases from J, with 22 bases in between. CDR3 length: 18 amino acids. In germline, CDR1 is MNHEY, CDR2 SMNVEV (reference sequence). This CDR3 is CASSLEGVGSEGADTQYF. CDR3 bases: TGTGCCAGCAGTTTAGAGGGGGTGGGCTCTGAGGGAGCAGATACGCAGTATTTT.

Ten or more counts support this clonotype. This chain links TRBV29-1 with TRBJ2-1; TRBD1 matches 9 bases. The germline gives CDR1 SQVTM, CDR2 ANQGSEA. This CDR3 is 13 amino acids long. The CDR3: CTTVGTGSNEQFF. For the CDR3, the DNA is TGCACCACCGTAGGGACAGGGAGCAATGAGCAGTTCTTC.

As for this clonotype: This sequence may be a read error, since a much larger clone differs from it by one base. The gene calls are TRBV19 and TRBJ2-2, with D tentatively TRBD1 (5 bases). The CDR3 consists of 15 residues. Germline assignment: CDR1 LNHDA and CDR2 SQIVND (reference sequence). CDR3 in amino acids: CTSYPQGSPFGELFF. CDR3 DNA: TGTACCAGCTACCCCCAGGGAAGCCCGTTCGGGGAGCTGTTTTTT.

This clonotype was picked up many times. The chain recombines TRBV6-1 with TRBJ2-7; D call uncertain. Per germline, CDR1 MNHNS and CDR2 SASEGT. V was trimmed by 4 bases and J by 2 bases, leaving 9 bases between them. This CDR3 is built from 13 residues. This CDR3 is CASSVDQTYEQYF. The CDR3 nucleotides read TGTGCCAGCAGTGTAGACCAAACCTACGAGCAGTACTTC.

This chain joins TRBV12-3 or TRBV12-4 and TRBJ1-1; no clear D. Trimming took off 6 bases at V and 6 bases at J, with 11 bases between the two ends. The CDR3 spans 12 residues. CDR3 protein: CASRSNEPEAFF. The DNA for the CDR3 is TGTGCCAGCAGGAGCAACGAGCCTGAAGCTTTCTTT.

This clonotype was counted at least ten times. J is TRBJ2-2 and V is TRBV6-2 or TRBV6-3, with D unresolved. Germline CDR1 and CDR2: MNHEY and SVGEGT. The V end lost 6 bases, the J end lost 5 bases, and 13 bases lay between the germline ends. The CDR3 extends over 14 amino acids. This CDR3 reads CASSPTTTTGELFF. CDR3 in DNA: TGTGCCAGCAGCCCCACCACAACGACCGGGGAGCTGTTTTTT.

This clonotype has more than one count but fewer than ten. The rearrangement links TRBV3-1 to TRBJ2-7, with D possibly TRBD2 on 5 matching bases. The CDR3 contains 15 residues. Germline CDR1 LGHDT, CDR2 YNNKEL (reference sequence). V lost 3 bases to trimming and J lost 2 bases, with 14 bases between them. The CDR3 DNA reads TGTGCCAGCAGCCAGGAGTCGGGGATAACCTACGAGCAGTACTTC. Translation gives CASSQESGITYEQYF.

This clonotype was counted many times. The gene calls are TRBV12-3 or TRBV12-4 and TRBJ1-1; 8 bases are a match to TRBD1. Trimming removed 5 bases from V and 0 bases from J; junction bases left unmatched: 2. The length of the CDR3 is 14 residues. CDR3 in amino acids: CASSPTGVNTEAFF. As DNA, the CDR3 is TGTGCCAGCAGTCCGACAGGGGTGAACACTGAAGCTTTCTTT.

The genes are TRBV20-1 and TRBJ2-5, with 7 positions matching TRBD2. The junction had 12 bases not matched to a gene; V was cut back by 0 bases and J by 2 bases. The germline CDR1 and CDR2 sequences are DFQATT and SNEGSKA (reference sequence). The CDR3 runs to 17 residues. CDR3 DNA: TGCAGTGCTAGAGATTGGGGGACTATCGACGGGCAAGAGACCCAGTACTTC. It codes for CSARDWGTIDGQETQYF.

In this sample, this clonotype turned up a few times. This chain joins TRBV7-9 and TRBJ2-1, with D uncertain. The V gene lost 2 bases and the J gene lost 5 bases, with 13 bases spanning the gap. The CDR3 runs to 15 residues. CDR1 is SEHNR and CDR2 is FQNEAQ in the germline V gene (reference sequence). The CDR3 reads CASSLPVGRNNEQFF. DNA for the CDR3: TGTGCCAGCAGCTTACCCGTTGGCCGGAACAATGAGCAGTTCTTC.

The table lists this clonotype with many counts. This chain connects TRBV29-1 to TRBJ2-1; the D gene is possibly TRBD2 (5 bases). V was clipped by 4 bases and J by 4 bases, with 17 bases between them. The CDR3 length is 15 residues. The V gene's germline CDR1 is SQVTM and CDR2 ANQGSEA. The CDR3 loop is CSVVSVGAVYNEQFF. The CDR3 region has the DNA TGCAGCGTTGTGTCTGTGGGAGCCGTTTACAATGAGCAGTTCTTC.

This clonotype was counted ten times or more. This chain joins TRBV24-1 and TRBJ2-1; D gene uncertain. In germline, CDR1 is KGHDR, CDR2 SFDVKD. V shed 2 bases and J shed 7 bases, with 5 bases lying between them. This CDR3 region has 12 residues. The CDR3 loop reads CATSDYRNEQFF. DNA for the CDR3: TGTGCCACCAGTGATTACAGAAATGAGCAGTTCTTC.

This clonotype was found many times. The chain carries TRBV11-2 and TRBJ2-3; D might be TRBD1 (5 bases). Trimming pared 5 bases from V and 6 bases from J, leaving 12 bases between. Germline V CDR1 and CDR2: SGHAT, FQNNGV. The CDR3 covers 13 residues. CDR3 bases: TGTGCCAGCAGCCCCCGACAGATGGATACGCAGTATTTT. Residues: CASSPRQMDTQYF.

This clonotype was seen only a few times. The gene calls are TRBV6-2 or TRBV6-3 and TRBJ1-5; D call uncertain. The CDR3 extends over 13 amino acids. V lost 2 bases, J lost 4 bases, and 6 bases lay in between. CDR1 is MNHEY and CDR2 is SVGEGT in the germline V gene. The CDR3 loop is CASSYPGNQPQHF. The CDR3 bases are TGTGCCAGCAGTTACCCGGGGAATCAGCCCCAGCATTTT.

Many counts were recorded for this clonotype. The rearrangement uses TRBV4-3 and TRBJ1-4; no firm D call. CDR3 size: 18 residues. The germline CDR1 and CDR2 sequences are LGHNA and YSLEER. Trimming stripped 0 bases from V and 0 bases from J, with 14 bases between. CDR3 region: CASSQEGQYYATNEKLFF. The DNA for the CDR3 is TGCGCCAGCAGCCAAGAAGGGCAGTACTATGCAACTAATGAAAAACTGTTTTTT.